Listed below are T cell receptor beta chains from one sample, sequenced in a study of shared clonotypes between healthy human individuals. Repertoires were generated with immunoSEQ multiplex PCR, while TCRdb's copy carries only in-frame clones and drops some. The sample shows approximately 2.3 million clones, approximately 95% of them seen only once. Sequenced material: naive CD4+ T cells from PBMCs. These receptors originate from a man between 18 and 29 years old in good health. Some clones in this sample may be carry-over from other donors' samples. Each CDR3 is given with its conserved first and last residue. The order of the fields is V gene, D gene, clone size, J gene, CDR3 protein, CDR3 DNA. A D gene is named only where the DNA matches it firmly. Some rows have no size entry. The others give once, few or many, or a class for an expanded clone.

>TRBV9|.|few|TRBJ1-1
CASSVGSVMNTEAFF
TGTGCCAGCAGCGTAGGTTCTGTCATGAACACTGAAGCTTTCTTT
>TRBV7-9|TRBD1|.|TRBJ2-7
CASSFQGVHEQYF
TGTGCCAGCAGCTTTCAGGGGGTACACGAGCAGTACTTC
>TRBV6-5|.|.|TRBJ2-4
CASSSRLEWGKNIQYF
TGTGCCAGCAGTTCCCGACTTGAATGGGGCAAAAACATTCAGTACTTC
>TRBV4-3|TRBD2|.|TRBJ2-1
CASSQGLAENNEQFF
TGCGCCAGCAGCCAAGGACTAGCGGAGAACAATGAGCAGTTCTTC
>TRBV18|.|.|TRBJ2-3
CASSPAGSDTQYF
TGTGCCAGCTCACCCGCGGGTTCAGATACGCAGTATTTT
>TRBV15|.|.|TRBJ1-2
CATSRDRQTSYTF
TGTGCCACCAGCAGAGACCGACAGACAAGCTACACCTTC
>TRBV9|.|.|TRBJ2-1
CASSVEQGYEQFF
TGTGCCAGCAGCGTAGAGCAGGGGTATGAGCAGTTCTTC
>TRBV7-8|TRBD1|.|TRBJ2-7
CASSSPGQGVYEQYF
TGTGCCAGCAGCTCACCGGGACAGGGGGTATACGAGCAGTACTTC
>TRBV29-1|.|.|TRBJ2-3
CSVVVGGRTDTQYF
TGCAGCGTTGTGGTGGGCGGGCGAACAGATACGCAGTATTTT
>TRBV28|TRBD1|.|TRBJ1-2
CASRKTGTGTRGYTF
TGTGCCAGCAGAAAAACCGGGACAGGGACGAGGGGCTACACCTTC
>TRBV2|.|.|TRBJ2-7
CASMLERSSYEQYF
TGTGCCAGCATGTTAGAAAGGAGCTCCTACGAGCAGTACTTC
>TRBV7-2|.|.|TRBJ1-5
CASSFGLLGNQPQHF
TGTGCCAGCAGCTTTGGACTCCTAGGCAATCAGCCCCAGCATTTT
>TRBV12-5|.|.|TRBJ2-7
CASGSSDGYEQYF
TGTGCTAGTGGTTCATCGGACGGCTACGAGCAGTACTTC
>TRBV7-2|.|.|TRBJ2-1
CASSLGGVSYNEQFF
TGTGCCAGCAGCTTGGGAGGCGTCTCCTACAATGAGCAGTTCTTC
>TRBV7-2|.|.|TRBJ2-3
CASSRLGVRSTDTQYF
TGTGCCAGCAGCCGCCTGGGCGTTCGTAGCACAGATACGCAGTATTTT
>TRBV15|TRBD2|.|TRBJ2-1
CATSRGLAEFYNEQFF
TGTGCCACCAGCAGGGGACTAGCGGAGTTCTACAATGAGCAGTTCTTC
>TRBV9|.|.|TRBJ2-5
CASSDALRFEETQYF
TGTGCCAGCAGCGATGCCTTGAGATTCGAGGAGACCCAGTACTTC
>TRBV7-3|.|.|TRBJ1-1
CASSFDGQGTEAFF
TGTGCCAGCAGCTTCGACGGACAAGGGACTGAAGCTTTCTTT
>TRBV28|.|.|TRBJ1-4
CASSLWQGHEKLFF
TGTGCCAGCAGTTTGTGGCAGGGTCATGAAAAACTGTTTTTT
>TRBV29-1|.|.|TRBJ1-2
CSVAANGYGYTF
TGCAGCGTTGCTGCCAATGGGTATGGCTACACCTTC
>TRBV5-1|.|.|TRBJ1-1
CASSPREVGNTEAFF
TGCGCCAGCAGCCCGAGGGAAGTCGGGAACACTGAAGCTTTCTTT
>TRBV5-1|.|.|TRBJ1-5
CASSFSGDSNQPQHF
TGCGCCAGCAGCTTCTCCGGGGATAGCAATCAGCCCCAGCATTTT
>TRBV28|TRBD2|.|TRBJ2-7
CASSSGTSGSHEQYF
TGTGCCAGCAGTTCCGGGACTAGCGGGAGCCACGAGCAGTACTTC
>TRBV2|TRBD1|.|TRBJ2-3
CASRATGAGANTQYF
TGTGCCAGCAGAGCGACAGGGGCGGGCGCGAATACGCAGTATTTT
>TRBV10-3|.|.|TRBJ2-2
CAISESRPGTDTGELFF
TGTGCCATCAGTGAGTCTCGACCGGGTACGGACACCGGGGAGCTGTTTTTT
>TRBV6-5|TRBD1|once|TRBJ2-7
CASSYVAGGTYEQYF
TGTGCCAGCAGTTATGTGGCAGGGGGCACCTACGAGCAGTACTTC
>TRBV4-2|TRBD2|.|TRBJ2-1
CASSRQLAGGPSEQFF
TGTGCCAGCAGCCGACAACTAGCGGGAGGGCCGAGTGAGCAGTTCTTC
>TRBV6-5|TRBD1|.|TRBJ1-1
CASRTDPGGTEAFF
TGTGCCAGCAGAACCGACCCAGGGGGGACTGAAGCTTTCTTT
>TRBV5-1|.|.|TRBJ2-3
CASSFIAVASTDTQYF
TGCGCCAGCAGCTTCATAGCTGTAGCTAGCACAGATACGCAGTATTTT
>TRBV5-1|.|.|TRBJ2-3
CASSPAADSTDTQYF
TGCGCCAGCAGCCCGGCGGCGGATAGCACAGATACGCAGTATTTT